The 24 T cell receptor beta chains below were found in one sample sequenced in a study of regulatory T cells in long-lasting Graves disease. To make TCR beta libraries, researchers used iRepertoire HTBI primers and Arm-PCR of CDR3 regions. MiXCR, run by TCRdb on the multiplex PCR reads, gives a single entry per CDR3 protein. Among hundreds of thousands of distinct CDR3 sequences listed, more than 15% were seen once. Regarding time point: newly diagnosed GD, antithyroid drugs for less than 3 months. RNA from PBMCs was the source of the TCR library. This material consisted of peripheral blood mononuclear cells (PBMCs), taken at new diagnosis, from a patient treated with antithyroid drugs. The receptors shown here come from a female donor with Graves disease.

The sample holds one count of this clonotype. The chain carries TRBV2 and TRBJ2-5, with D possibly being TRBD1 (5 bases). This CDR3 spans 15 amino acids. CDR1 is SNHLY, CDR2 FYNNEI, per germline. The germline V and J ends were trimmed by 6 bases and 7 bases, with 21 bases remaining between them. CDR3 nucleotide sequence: TGTGCCAGCAGCCCTCCAGGGTCGGCTTTTTCGACCCAGTACTTC. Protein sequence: CASSPPGSAFSTQYF.

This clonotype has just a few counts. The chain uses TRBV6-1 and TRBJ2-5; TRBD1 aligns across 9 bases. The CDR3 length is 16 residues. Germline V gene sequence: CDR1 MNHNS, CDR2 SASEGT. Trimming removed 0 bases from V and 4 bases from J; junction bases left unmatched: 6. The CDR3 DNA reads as TGTGCCAGCAGTGAAGCCGGGACAGGGTTGGTAGAGACCCAGTACTTC. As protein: CASSEAGTGLVETQYF.

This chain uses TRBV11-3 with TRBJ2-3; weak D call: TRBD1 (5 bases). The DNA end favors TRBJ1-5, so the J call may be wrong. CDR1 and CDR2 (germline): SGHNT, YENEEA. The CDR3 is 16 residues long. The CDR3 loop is CASSWGGGTSTGTQHF. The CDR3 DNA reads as TGTGCCAGCAGCTGGGGCGGGGGTACTAGCACAGGTACGCAGCATTTT.

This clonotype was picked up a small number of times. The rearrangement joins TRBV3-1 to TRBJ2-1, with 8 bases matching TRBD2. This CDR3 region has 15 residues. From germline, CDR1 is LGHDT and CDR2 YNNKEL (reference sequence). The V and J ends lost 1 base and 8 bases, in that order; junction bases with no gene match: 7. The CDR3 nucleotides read TGTGCCAGCAGCCAAGTTCTGACTAGCGTCCATGAGCAGTTCTTC. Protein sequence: CASSQVLTSVHEQFF.

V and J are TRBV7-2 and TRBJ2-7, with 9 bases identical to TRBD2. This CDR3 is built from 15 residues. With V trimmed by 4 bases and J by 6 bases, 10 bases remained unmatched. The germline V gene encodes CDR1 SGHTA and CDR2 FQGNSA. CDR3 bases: TGTGCCAGCAGCTGGGTAGCGGGAGTAGGATCCGAGCAGTACTTC. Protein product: CASSWVAGVGSEQYF. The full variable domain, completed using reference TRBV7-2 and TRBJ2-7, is GAGVSQSPSNKVTEKGKDVELRCDPISGHTALYWYRQSLGQGLEFLIYFQGNSAPDKSGLPSDRFSAERTGGSVSTLTIQRTQQEDSAVYLCASSWVAGVGSEQYFGPGTRLTVT.

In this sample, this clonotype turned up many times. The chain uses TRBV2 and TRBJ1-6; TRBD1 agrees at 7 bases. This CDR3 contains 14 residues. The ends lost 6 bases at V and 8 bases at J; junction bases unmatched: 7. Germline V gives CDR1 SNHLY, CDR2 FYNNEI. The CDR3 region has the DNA TGTGCCAGCAGGCGCGGGACAGAGGATTCACCCCTCCACTTT. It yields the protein CASRRGTEDSPLHF.

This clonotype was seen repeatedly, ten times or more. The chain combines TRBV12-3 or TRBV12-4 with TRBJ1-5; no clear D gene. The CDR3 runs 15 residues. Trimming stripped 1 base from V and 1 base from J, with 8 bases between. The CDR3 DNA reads TGTGCCAGCAGTTTAGGGGTTGGGAGCAATCAGCCCCAGCATTTT. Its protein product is CASSLGVGSNQPQHF.

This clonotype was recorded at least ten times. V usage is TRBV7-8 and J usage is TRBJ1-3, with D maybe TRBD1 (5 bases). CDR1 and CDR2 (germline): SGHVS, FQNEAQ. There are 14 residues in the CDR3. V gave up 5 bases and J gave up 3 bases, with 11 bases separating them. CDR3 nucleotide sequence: TGTGCCAGCAGCGCGGGGGGGGTTGGAAACACCATATATTTT. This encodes CASSAGGVGNTIYF.

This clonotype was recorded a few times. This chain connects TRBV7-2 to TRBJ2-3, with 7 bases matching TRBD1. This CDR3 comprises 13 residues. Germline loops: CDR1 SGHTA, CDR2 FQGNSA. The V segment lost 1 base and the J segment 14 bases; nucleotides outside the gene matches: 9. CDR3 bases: TGTGCCAGCAGCTTAGAAAGACAGGGAGAGCTGTATTTT. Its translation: CASSLERQGELYF.

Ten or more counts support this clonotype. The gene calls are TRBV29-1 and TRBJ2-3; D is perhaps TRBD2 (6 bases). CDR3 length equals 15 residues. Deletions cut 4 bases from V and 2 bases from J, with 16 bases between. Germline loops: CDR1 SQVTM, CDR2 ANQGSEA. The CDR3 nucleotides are TGCAGCGTTGTGCGGGAAGGGGATTACACAGATACGCAGTATTTT. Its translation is CSVVREGDYTDTQYF.

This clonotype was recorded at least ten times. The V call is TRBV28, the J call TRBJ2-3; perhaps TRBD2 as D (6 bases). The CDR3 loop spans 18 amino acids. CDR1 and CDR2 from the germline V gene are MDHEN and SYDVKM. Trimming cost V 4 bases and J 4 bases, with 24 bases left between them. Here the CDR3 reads CASSSLSGTATSPDTQYF. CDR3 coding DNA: TGTGCCAGCAGTTCACTTTCCGGGACTGCCACTTCTCCAGATACGCAGTATTTT.

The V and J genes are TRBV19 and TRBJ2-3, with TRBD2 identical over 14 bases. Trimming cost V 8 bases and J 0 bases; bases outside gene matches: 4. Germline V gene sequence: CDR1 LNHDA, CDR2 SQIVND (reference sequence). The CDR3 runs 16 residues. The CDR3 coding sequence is TGTGCCAGTCGGACTAGCGGGAGGTTCAGCACAGATACGCAGTATTTT. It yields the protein CASRTSGRFSTDTQYF.

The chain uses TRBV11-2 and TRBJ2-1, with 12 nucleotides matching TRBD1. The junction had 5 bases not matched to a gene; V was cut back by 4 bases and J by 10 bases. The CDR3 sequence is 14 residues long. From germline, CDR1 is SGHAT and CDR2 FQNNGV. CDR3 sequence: CASSSAGTGGEQFF. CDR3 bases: TGTGCCAGCAGCTCCGCTGGGACAGGGGGCGAGCAGTTCTTC. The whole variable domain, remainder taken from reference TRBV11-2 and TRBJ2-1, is EAGVAQSPRYKIIEKRQSVAFWCNPISGHATLYWYQQILGQGPKLLIQFQNNGVVDDSQLPKDRFSAERLKGVDSTLKIQPAKLEDSAVYLCASSSAGTGGEQFFGPGTRLTVL.

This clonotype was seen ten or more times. CDR3 amino acids: CASSLTLNQPQHF. For the CDR3, the DNA is TGTGCCAGCAGCCTTACTCTCAATCAGCCCCAGCATTTT. This chain connects TRBV12-3 or TRBV12-4 to TRBJ1-5; D unclear. This CDR3 region has 13 residues. V was trimmed by 6 bases and J by 3 bases, leaving 9 bases between them.

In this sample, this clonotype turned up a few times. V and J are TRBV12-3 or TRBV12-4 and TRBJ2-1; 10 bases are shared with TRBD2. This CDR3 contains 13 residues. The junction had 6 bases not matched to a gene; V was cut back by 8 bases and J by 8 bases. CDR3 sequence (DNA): TGTGCCAGCCCCCTAGCGGGAGAATATGAGCAGTTCTTC. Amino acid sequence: CASPLAGEYEQFF.

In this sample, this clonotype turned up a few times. This CDR3 is CASSWVGRRPEAFF. DNA of the CDR3: TGTGCCAGTAGTTGGGTGGGTAGGAGGCCTGAAGCTTTCTTT. The chain combines TRBV19 with TRBJ1-1; D uncertain. Germline CDR1 and CDR2: LNHDA and SQIVND (reference sequence). The germline V and J ends were trimmed by 5 bases and 6 bases, with 16 bases remaining between them. CDR3 length: 14 amino acids.

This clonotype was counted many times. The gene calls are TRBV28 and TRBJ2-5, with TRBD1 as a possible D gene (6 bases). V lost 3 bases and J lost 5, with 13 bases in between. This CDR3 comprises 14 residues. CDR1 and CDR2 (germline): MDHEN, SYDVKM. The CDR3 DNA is TGTGCCAGCAGTTTGGGACACCCGAGGGAGACCCAGTACTTC. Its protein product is CASSLGHPRETQYF. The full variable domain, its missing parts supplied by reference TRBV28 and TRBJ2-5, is DVKVTQSSRYLVKRTGEKVFLECVQDMDHENMFWYRQDPGLGLRLIYFSYDVKMKEKGDIPEGYSVSREKKERFSLILESASTNQTSMYLCASSLGHPRETQYFGPGTRLLVL.

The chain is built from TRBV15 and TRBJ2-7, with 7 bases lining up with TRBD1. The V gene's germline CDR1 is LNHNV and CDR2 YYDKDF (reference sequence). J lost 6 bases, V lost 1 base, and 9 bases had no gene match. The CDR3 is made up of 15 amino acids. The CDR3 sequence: CATSRVGQVKVEQYF. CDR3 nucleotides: TGTGCCACCAGCAGAGTCGGACAGGTTAAAGTCGAGCAGTACTTC.

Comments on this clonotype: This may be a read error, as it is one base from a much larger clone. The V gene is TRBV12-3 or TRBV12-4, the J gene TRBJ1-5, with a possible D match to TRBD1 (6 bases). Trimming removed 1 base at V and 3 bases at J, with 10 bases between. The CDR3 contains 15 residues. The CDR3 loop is CASSLGGGLNQPQHF. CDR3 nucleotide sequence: TGTGCCAGCAGTTTAGGTGGGGGCCTCAATCAGCCCCAGCATTTT.

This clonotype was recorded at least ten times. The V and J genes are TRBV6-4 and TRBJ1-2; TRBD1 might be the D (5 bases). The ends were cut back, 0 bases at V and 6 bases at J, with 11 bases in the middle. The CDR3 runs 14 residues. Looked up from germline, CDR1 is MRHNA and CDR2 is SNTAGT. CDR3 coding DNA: TGTGCCAGCAGTGACTCGATGAGGGGTCATGGCTACACCTTC. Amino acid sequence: CASSDSMRGHGYTF.

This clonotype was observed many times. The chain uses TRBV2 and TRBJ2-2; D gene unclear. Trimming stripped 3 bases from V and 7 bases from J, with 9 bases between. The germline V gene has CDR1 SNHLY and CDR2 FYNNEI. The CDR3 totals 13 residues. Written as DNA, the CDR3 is TGTGCCAGCAGTGAGGCTCCCCGCGGGGAGCTGTTTTTT. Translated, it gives CASSEAPRGELFF.

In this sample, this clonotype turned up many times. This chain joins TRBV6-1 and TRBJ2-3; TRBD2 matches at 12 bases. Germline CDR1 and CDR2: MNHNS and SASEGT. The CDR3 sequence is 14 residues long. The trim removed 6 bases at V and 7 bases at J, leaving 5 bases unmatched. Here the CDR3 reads CASSRTSGTYTQYF. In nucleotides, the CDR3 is TGTGCCAGCAGCAGGACTAGCGGGACTTATACGCAGTATTTT.

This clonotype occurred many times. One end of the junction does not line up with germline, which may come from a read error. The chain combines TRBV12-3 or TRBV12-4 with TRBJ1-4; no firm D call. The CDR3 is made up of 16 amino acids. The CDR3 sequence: CASSSGISSYNERLFF. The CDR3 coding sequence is TGTGCCAGCAGTTCCGGGATCTCGAGTTATAATGAAAGACTGTTTTTT.

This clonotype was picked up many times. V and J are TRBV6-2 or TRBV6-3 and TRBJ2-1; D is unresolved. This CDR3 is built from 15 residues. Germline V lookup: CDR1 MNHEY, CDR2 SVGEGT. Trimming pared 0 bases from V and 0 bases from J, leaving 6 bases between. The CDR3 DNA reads TGTGCCAGCAGTTACTCGATCGGCTCCTACAATGAGCAGTTCTTC. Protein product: CASSYSIGSYNEQFF.